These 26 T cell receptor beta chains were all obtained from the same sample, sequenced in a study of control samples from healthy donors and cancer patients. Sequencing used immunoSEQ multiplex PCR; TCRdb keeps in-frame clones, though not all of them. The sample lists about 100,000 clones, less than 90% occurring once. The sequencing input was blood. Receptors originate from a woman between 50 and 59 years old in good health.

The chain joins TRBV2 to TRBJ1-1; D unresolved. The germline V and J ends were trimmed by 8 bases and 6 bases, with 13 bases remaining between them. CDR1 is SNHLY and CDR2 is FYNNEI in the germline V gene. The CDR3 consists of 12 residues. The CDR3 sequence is CASRPSDSEAFF. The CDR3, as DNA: TGTGCCAGCCGCCCCTCGGACTCTGAAGCTTTCTTT.

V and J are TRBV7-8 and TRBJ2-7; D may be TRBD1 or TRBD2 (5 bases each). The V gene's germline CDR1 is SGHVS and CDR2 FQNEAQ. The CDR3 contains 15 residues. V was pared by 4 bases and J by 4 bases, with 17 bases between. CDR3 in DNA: TGTGCCAGCAGCTCACTCCGGGACCTGGTTTACGAGCAGTACTTC. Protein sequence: CASSSLRDLVYEQYF.

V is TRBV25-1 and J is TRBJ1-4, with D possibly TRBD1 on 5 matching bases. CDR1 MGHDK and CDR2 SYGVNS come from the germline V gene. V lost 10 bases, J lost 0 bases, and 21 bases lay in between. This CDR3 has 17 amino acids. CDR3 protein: CATGEGQIFATNEKLFF. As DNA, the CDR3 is TGTGCCACCGGAGAGGGGCAGATTTTTGCAACTAATGAAAAACTGTTTTTT. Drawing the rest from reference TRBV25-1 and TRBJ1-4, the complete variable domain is EADIYQTPRYLVIGTGKKITLECSQTMGHDKMYWYQQDPGMELHLIHYSYGVNSTEKGDLSSESTVSRIRTEHFPLTLESARPSHTSQYLCATGEGQIFATNEKLFFGSGTQLSVL.

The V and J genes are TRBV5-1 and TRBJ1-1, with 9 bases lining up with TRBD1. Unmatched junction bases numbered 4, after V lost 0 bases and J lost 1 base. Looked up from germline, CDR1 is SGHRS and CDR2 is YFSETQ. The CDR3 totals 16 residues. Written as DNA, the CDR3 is TGCGCCAGCAGCTTGGCAGTGACAGGGGGGAACACTGAAGCTTTCTTT. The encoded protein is CASSLAVTGGNTEAFF.

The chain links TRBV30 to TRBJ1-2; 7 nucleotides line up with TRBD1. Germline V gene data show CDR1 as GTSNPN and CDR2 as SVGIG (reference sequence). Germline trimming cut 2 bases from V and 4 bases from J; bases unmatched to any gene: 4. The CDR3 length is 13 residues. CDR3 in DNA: TGTGCCTGGAGTCCCGGGACAGTCTATGGCTACACCTTC. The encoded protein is CAWSPGTVYGYTF.

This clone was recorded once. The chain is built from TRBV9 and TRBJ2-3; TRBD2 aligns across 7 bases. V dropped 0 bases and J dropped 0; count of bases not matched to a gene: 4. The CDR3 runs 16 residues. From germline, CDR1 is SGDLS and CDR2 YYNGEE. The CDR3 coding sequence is TGTGCCAGCAGCGTAGGCCTTAGCGGGAGCACAGATACGCAGTATTTT. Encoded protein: CASSVGLSGSTDTQYF.

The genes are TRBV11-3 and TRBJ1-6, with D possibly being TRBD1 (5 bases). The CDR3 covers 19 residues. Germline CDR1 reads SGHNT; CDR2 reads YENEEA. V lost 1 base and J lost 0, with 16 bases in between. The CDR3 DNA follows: TGTGCCAGCAGCTTAGCCCTAACAGGAGATAGCTCCTATAATTCACCCCTCCACTTT. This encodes CASSLALTGDSSYNSPLHF.

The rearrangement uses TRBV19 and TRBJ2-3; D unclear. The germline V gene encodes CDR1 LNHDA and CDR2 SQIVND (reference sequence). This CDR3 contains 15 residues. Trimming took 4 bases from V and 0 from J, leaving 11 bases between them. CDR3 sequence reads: CASSKSGTSTDTQYF. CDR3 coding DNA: TGTGCCAGTAGTAAATCTGGAACTAGCACAGATACGCAGTATTTT. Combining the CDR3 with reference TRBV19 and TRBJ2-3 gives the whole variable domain DGGITQSPKYLFRKEGQNVTLSCEQNLNHDAMYWYRQDPGQGLRLIYYSQIVNDFQKGDIAEGYSVSREKKESFPLTVTSAQKNPTAFYLCASSKSGTSTDTQYFGPGTRLTVL.

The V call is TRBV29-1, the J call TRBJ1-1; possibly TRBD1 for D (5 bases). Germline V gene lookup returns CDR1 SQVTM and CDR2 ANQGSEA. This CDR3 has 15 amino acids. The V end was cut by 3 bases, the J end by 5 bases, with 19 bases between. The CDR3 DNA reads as TGCAGCGTTGACGGGCAGCCCCCGAGGGGTACTGAAGCTTTCTTT. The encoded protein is CSVDGQPPRGTEAFF.

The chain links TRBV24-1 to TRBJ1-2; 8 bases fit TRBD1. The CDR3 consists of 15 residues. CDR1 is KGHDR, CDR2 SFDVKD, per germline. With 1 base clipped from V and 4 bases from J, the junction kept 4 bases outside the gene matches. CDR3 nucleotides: TGTGCCACCAGTGATTTTGACAGGGGTGGCTATGGCTACACCTTC. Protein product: CATSDFDRGGYGYTF.

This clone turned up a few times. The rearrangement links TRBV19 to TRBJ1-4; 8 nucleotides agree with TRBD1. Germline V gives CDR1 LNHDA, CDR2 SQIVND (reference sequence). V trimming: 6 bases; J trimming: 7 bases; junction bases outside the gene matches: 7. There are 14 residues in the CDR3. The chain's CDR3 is CASSPQGVSEKLFF. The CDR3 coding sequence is TGTGCCAGTAGCCCACAGGGGGTCAGTGAAAAACTGTTTTTT.

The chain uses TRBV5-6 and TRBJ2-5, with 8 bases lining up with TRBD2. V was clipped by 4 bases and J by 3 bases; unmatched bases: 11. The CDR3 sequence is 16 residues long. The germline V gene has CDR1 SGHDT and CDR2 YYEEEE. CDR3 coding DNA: TGTGCCAGCAGCCTACCCCGGGGGGGACGGAAAGAGACCCAGTACTTC. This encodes CASSLPRGGRKETQYF.

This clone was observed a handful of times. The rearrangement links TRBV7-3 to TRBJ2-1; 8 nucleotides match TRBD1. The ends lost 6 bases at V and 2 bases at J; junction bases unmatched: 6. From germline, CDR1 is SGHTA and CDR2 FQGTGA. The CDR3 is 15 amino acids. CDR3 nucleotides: TGTGCCAGCAGTAAACCGGGACAGGCCTACAATGAGCAGTTCTTC. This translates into CASSKPGQAYNEQFF.

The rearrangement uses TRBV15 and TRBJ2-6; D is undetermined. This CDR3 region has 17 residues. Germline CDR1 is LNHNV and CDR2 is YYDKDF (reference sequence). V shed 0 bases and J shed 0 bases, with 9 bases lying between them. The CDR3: CATSRDPIGSGANVLTF. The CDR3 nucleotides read TGTGCCACCAGCAGAGATCCAATCGGCTCTGGGGCCAACGTCCTGACTTTC. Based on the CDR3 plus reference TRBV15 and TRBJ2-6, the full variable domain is DAMVIQNPRYQVTQFGKPVTLSCSQTLNHNVMYWYQQKSSQAPKLLFHYYDKDFNNEADTPDNFQSRRPNTSFCFLDIRSPGLGDTAMYLCATSRDPIGSGANVLTFGAGSRLTVL.

The CDR3 nucleotides read TGTGCCAGCAGTCGAGGCGGTAATCAGCCCCAGCATTTT. Protein product: CASSRGGNQPQHF. V usage is TRBV7-2 and J usage is TRBJ1-5; D ambiguous. CDR3 length equals 13 residues. Trimming removed 6 bases from V and 4 bases from J, with 10 bases in between. CDR1 SGHTA and CDR2 FQGNSA come from the germline V gene.

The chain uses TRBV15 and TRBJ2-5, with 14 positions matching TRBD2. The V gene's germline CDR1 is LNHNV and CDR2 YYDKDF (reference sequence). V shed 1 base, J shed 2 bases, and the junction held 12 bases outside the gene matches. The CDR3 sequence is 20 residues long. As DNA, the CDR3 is TGTGCCACCAGCAGAGGTTTCGGGACTAGCGGGGGTCGAGATCAAGAGACCCAGTACTTC. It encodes CATSRGFGTSGGRDQETQYF.

The CDR3 bases are TGCACCAGCAGCCATTTCAGAGAGACCCAGTACTTC. It specifies CTSSHFRETQYF. The chain has TRBV1 and TRBJ2-5; TRBD1, the D gene given by the table, was not confirmed from the DNA. TRBV1 is reported as a pseudogene. This CDR3 is built from 12 residues.

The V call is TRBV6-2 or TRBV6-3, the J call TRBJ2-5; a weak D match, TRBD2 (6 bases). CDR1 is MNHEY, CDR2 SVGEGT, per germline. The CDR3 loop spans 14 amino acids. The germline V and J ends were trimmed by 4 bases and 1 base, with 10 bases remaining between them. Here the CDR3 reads CASSSGASQETQYF. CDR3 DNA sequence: TGTGCCAGCAGTTCGGGAGCGTCCCAAGAGACCCAGTACTTC.

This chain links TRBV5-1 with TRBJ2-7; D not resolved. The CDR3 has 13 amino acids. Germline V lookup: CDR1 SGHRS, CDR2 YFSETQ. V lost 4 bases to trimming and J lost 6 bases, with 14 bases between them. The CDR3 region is CASSMDGLSEQYV. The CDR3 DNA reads TGCGCCAGCAGCATGGACGGCCTCTCCGAGCAGTACGTC.

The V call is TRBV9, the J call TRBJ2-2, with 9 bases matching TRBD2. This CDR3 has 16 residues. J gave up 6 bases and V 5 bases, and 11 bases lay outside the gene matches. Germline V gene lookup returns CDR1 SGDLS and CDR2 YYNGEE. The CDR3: CASRPGAGGRAGELFF. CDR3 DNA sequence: TGTGCCAGCAGACCAGGGGCCGGCGGGAGGGCCGGGGAGCTGTTTTTT.

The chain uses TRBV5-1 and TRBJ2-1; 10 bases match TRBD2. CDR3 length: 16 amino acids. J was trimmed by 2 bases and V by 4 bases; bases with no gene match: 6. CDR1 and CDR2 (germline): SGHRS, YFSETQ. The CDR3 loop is CASSHELAGTYNEQFF. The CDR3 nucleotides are TGCGCCAGCAGCCATGAACTAGCGGGGACCTACAATGAGCAGTTCTTC.

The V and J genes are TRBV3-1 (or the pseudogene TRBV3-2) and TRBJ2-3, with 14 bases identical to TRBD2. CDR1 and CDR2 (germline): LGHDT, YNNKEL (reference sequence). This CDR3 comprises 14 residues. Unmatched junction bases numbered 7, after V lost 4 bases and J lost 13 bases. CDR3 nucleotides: TGTGCCAGCAGCCCTGGACTAGCGGGGGGACCGAAGTATTTT. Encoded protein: CASSPGLAGGPKYF.

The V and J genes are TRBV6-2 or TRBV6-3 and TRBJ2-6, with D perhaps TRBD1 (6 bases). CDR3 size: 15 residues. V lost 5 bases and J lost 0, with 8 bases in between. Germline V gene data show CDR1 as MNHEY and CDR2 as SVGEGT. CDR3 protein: CASSQGYSGANVLTF. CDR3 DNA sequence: TGTGCCAGCAGTCAGGGGTACTCTGGGGCCAACGTCCTGACTTTC.

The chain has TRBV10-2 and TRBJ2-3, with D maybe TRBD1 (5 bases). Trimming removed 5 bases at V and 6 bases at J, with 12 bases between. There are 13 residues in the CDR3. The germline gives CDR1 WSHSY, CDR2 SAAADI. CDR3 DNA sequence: TGCGCCAGCAGTCGGACATCCAAGGATACGCAGTATTTT. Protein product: CASSRTSKDTQYF.

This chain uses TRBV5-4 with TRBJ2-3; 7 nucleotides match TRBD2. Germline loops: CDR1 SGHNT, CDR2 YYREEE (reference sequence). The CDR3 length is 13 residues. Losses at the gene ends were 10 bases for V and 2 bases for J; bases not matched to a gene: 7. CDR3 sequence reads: CAVRGGVTDTQYF. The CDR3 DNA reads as TGTGCCGTCCGGGGAGGGGTCACAGATACGCAGTATTTT.

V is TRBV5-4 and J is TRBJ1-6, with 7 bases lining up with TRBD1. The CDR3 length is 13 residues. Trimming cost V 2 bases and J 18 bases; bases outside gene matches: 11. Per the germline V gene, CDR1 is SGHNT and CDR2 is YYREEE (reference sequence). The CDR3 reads CASSFPGQSLSHF. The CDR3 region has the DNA TGTGCCAGCAGCTTTCCGGGACAGAGTCTTAGCCACTTT.